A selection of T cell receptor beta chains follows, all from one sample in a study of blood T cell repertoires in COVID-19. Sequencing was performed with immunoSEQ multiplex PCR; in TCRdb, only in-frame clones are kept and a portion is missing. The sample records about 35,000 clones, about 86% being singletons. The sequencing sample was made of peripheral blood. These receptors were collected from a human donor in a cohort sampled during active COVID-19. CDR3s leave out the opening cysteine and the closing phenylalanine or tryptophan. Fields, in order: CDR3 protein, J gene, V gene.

ASSQDGLAGVTGELF	TRBJ2-2	TRBV4-2
ASSSLAGGELF	TRBJ2-2	TRBV3-1/TRBV3-2
ASGGGLAGDDTQY	TRBJ2-3	TRBV5-1
ASSQSREAF	TRBJ1-1	TRBV4-1
ATSEAGLAGGHLGGGELF	TRBJ2-2	TRBV15
ASSRDRSADTQY	TRBJ2-3	TRBV7-2
ASSRGGSGGPIQY	TRBJ2-4	TRBV5-6
ASRQGVFANEKLF	TRBJ1-4	TRBV6-5
ASSPPGQFEAF	TRBJ1-1	TRBV18
ASSQGTSGIQETQY	TRBJ2-5	TRBV4-2
ASSFRLAKNIQY	TRBJ2-4	TRBV19
ASSLTREGPDTQY	TRBJ2-3	TRBV7-3
ASSEAGDRGLLGYT	TRBJ1-2	TRBV6-1
ASIDRGSNTEAF	TRBJ1-1	TRBV19
ASTSRPGTQY	TRBJ2-3	TRBV12-3/TRBV12-4
ASSSQTSGRANEQF	TRBJ2-1	TRBV7-2
ASTGNQETQY	TRBJ2-5	TRBV28
ASSPTRAGNTIY	TRBJ1-3	TRBV18
ASSSGQSLKNIQY	TRBJ2-4	TRBV28
ASSSEGGSTDTQY	TRBJ2-3	TRBV5-7
ASSLGRRSYEQY	TRBJ2-7	TRBV28
ASSPGIGGHEQY	TRBJ2-7	TRBV18
ASSLTGTHEQY	TRBJ2-7	TRBV27
ASSLTGAYEQY	TRBJ2-7	TRBV7-2
ASSWSENQPQH	TRBJ1-5	TRBV6-2/TRBV6-3
ASSLLSGSSTDTQY	TRBJ2-3	TRBV7-6
ASSFTGNSPLH	TRBJ1-6	TRBV7-8
ASSRNPQGARGYT	TRBJ1-2	TRBV6-5
ASSPGLGQGTYEQY	TRBJ2-7	TRBV5-1
ASSQGRPGGFSSYNSPLH	TRBJ1-6	TRBV3-1/TRBV3-2
ASVRLAGGGEQF	TRBJ2-1	TRBV6-5
ASSLIHAGGGETQY	TRBJ2-5	TRBV28
ASSRLQETQY	TRBJ2-5	TRBV6-5
ASSPRQGNTIY	TRBJ1-3	TRBV7-9
ASSLYPGLAGEYEQF	TRBJ2-1	TRBV7-9
ASSQDWGISGANVLT	TRBJ2-6	TRBV4-3
ASSDVIAKNIQY	TRBJ2-4	TRBV6-1